These T cell receptor beta chains were read from a single sample in a study of early T cells in non-severe SARS-CoV-2 infection. TCRdb independently ran MiXCR on the 5' RACE reads; one entry per CDR3 protein. The sample records approximately 60,000 distinct CDR3 sequences, approximately 9.2% being singletons. The material sequenced was whole blood, taken at baseline. These receptors originate from an adult who was a healthcare worker with PCR-confirmed SARS-CoV-2 infection or an uninfected control (not recorded which). CDR3s include the opening cysteine and the closing phenylalanine or tryptophan. A D gene is named only where the DNA matches it firmly. Where a row states a size, it is once, few, many or the class of an expanded clone; other rows omit it.

cdr3_length	j_call	d_call	clone_size	v_call	cdr3_nt	cdr3_aa
13	TRBJ2-3	TRBD2	NA	TRBV20-1	TGCAGTGCCGGTAGGACTAGTGGTAATACGCAGTATTTT	CSAGRTSGNTQYF
16	TRBJ1-2	TRBD1	many	TRBV11-2	TGTGCCAGCAGCTACGGAACCAGGGACAGGGGCTATGGCTACACCTTC	CASSYGTRDRGYGYTF
13	TRBJ2-2	NA	few	TRBV5-4	TGTGCCAGCAGCTTGGATTATTCCGGGGAGCTGTTTTTT	CASSLDYSGELFF
14	TRBJ2-7	NA	many	TRBV18	TGTGCCAGCTCACCAGCCGGGCTAGGGGGTGAGCAGTACTTC	CASSPAGLGGEQYF
13	TRBJ2-7	TRBD1	few	TRBV3-1	TGTGCCAGCAGCCCTTGGGACAGCTACGAGCAGTACTTC	CASSPWDSYEQYF
15	TRBJ2-2	NA	NA	TRBV11-3	TGTGCCAGCAGCTTTGGCGGAGTTAACACCGGGGAGCTGTTTTTT	CASSFGGVNTGELFF
16	TRBJ2-7	NA	few	TRBV7-2	TGTGCCAGCAGCGCCGGCGTGGCAGCTCTATCCTACGAGCAGTACTTC	CASSAGVAALSYEQYF
15	TRBJ2-1	TRBD2	few	TRBV30	TGTGCCTGGAGTCCGTTTGCGGGAGGGAGGAATGAGCAGTTCTTC	CAWSPFAGGRNEQFF
13	TRBJ1-1	NA	many	TRBV12-3/TRBV12-4	TGTGCCAGCGCGACAAGAATGAACACTGAAGCTTTCTTT	CASATRMNTEAFF
16	TRBJ2-1	TRBD2	NA	TRBV5-1	TGCGCCAGCAGCCCCGAGACTAGCGGGAGTTACAATGAGCAGTTCTTC	CASSPETSGSYNEQFF
14	TRBJ1-1	NA	many	TRBV11-2	TGTGCCAGCAGGCCCCGGACGGACCACACTGAAGCTTTCTTT	CASRPRTDHTEAFF
15	TRBJ2-1	NA	NA	TRBV19	TGTGCCAGTAGTATAGGACTAGTGTTCGGCAATGAGCAGTTCTTC	CASSIGLVFGNEQFF
15	TRBJ1-1	TRBD1	few	TRBV7-2	TGTGCCAGCAGCTTAGACCCAACAGGGGCCACTGAAGCTTTCTTT	CASSLDPTGATEAFF
14	TRBJ1-2	TRBD1	NA	TRBV3-1	TGTGCCAGCCGTGGGGACAGTGGCTTAAGAGGCTACACCTTC	CASRGDSGLRGYTF
16	TRBJ2-3	NA	NA	TRBV7-2	TGTGCCAGCAGCTTAGCGGGGGTCACCAACGGGGATACGCAGTATTTT	CASSLAGVTNGDTQYF
17	TRBJ2-3	TRBD2	many	TRBV5-1	TGCGCCAGCAGCTTGGTAGGACTAGCGGGACGCACAGATACGCAGTATTTT	CASSLVGLAGRTDTQYF
18	TRBJ1-5	NA	many	TRBV14	TGTGCCAGCAGCCAGCGGAGACCGGACAGCACCTTCCTCTCGCCCCAGCATTTT	CASSQRRPDSTFLSPQHF
14	TRBJ2-7	NA	many	TRBV12-3/TRBV12-4	TGTGCCAGCAGCCCCGGGGGAATTGATTACGAGCAGTACTTC	CASSPGGIDYEQYF
14	TRBJ2-1	NA	few	TRBV7-8	TGTGCCAGCATCCGGGACGGATACTACAATGAGCAGTTCTTC	CASIRDGYYNEQFF
12	TRBJ2-3	NA	many	TRBV12-3/TRBV12-4	TGTGCCAGCAGCTTCGGAGGCGATACGCAGTATTTT	CASSFGGDTQYF
17	TRBJ2-1	TRBD2	many	TRBV7-3	TGTGCCAGCAGCCCGCGGGGACTAGCGGACAACTACAATGAGCAGTTCTTC	CASSPRGLADNYNEQFF
15	TRBJ1-3	NA	few	TRBV6-1	TGTGCCAGCAGTGAGACATATCCTCCTGGAAACACCATATATTTT	CASSETYPPGNTIYF
14	TRBJ2-5	TRBD2	NA	TRBV12-3/TRBV12-4	TGTGCCAGCAGTTTTCTAGCGGGTCTTGAGACCCAGTACTTC	CASSFLAGLETQYF
14	TRBJ2-7	NA	NA	TRBV5-6	TGTGCCAGCAGCAGCCTTAGCCCACCCTACGAGCAGTACTTC	CASSSLSPPYEQYF
13	TRBJ1-5	NA	few	TRBV7-9	TGTGCCAGCAGCCTAGACGGGTATCAGCCCCAGCATTTT	CASSLDGYQPQHF
16	TRBJ1-1	NA	many	TRBV6-5	TGTGCCAGCAGTTACTCGCAGGGAGTCGGAATATCCGAAGCTTTCTTT	CASSYSQGVGISEAFF
13	TRBJ2-5	NA	NA	TRBV5-4	TGTGCCAGCAGCTTGGCCTCTCCTGGCCCTAAGTACTTC	CASSLASPGPKYF
12	TRBJ1-2	NA	many	TRBV20-1	TGCAGTGCTTATCAGGTGCCTTATGGCTACACCTTC	CSAYQVPYGYTF
13	TRBJ1-1	TRBD1	NA	TRBV29-1	TGCAGCGTCTCAGGGGGAGAGGACACTGAAGCTTTCTTT	CSVSGGEDTEAFF
15	TRBJ1-2	TRBD1	many	TRBV18	TGTGCCAGCTCACGGGACAGGGGGATATTATATGGCTACACCTTC	CASSRDRGILYGYTF
12	TRBJ2-7	NA	NA	TRBV3-1	TGTGCCAACAGCCAAGGACCTAGCTGGCAGTACTTC	CANSQGPSWQYF
13	TRBJ2-5	TRBD1	few	TRBV9	TGTGCCAGCAGCGGAGGGACAGCCAGTGACCAGTACTTC	CASSGGTASDQYF
18	TRBJ2-3	TRBD2	many	TRBV20-1	TGCAGTGCGAGAACTGGGACTAGCGGGAGATACGGCACAGATACGCAGTATTTT	CSARTGTSGRYGTDTQYF
16	TRBJ2-2	TRBD1	many	TRBV25-1	TGTGCCAGCAGTGAATTAGGGACAGGGTCCACCGGGGAGCTGTTTTTT	CASSELGTGSTGELFF
14	TRBJ2-2	NA	few	TRBV2	TGTGCCAGCCGGGACCGGACAGCCACCGGGGAGCTGTTTTTT	CASRDRTATGELFF
12	TRBJ2-5	NA	many	TRBV29-1	TGCAGCTCTCAGGGAGGCCAAGAGACCCAGTACTTC	CSSQGGQETQYF
12	TRBJ1-1	NA	few	TRBV5-6	TGTGCCAGCAGCCTTCAGGGAACGAAAGTTTTCTTT	CASSLQGTKVFF
12	TRBJ2-7	NA	few	TRBV7-2	TGTGCCAGCAGGGCGGGGCTCTACGAGCAGTACTTC	CASRAGLYEQYF
15	TRBJ1-2	NA	many	TRBV5-5	TGTGCCAGCAGCATCGGAATGAGACTCGACTATGGCTACACCTTC	CASSIGMRLDYGYTF
13	TRBJ1-2	NA	many	TRBV11-2	TGTGCCAGCAGCTGGGATCTTAACTATGGCTACACCTTC	CASSWDLNYGYTF
13	TRBJ1-2	NA	many	TRBV9	TGTGCCAGCAGACGGGATCCTAACTATGGCTACACCTTC	CASRRDPNYGYTF
15	TRBJ2-7	NA	few	TRBV6-2/TRBV6-3	TGTGCCAGCAAAGAGCTAGGGCCGCTCCTGAACGAGCAGTACTTC	CASKELGPLLNEQYF
15	TRBJ2-4	TRBD1	few	TRBV7-2	TGTGCCAGCAGCTTAGGTGTAGGGACAGGGATCATTCAGTACTTC	CASSLGVGTGIIQYF
14	TRBJ1-1	NA	many	TRBV3-1	TGTGCCAGCAGCAGCATGACAGTGAACACTGAAGCTTTCTTT	CASSSMTVNTEAFF
16	TRBJ1-1	NA	few	TRBV12-3/TRBV12-4	TGTGCCAGCAGCTCAATTCTAACAGTCACAAACACTGAAGCTTTCTTT	CASSSILTVTNTEAFF
15	TRBJ2-1	TRBD2	few	TRBV29-1	TGCAGCGTTGCACGTCGACTAGCGAGATACAATGAGCAGTTCTTC	CSVARRLARYNEQFF
14	TRBJ2-2	NA	NA	TRBV6-5	TGTGCCAGCAGTATAAGTAGTCTTACCGGGGAGCTGTTTTTT	CASSISSLTGELFF
17	TRBJ1-5	NA	few	TRBV4-1	TGCGCCAGCAGCCAGATAGATAACAGGGTTAGCAATCAGCCCCAGCATTTT	CASSQIDNRVSNQPQHF
15	TRBJ1-1	NA	few	TRBV5-1	TGCGCCAGCAGCTTGGGTCCGGAAGAGGGGACTGAAGCTTTCTTT	CASSLGPEEGTEAFF
16	TRBJ1-5	NA	few	TRBV7-9	TGTGCCAGCAGCTCCTCAGGGGCGAGGGGCAATCAGCCCCAGCATTTT	CASSSSGARGNQPQHF
12	TRBJ1-3	NA	NA	TRBV30	TGTGCCTGGAGTGTACTGAGAAACACCATATATTTT	CAWSVLRNTIYF
14	TRBJ1-5	NA	few	TRBV20-1	TGCAGTGCTAGCAAGGGTAGTGGCAATCAGCCCCAGCATTTT	CSASKGSGNQPQHF
15	TRBJ2-7	TRBD1	NA	TRBV5-5	TGTGCCAGCAGCTTTCGTGTGGACAGGGTCCACGAGCAGTACTTC	CASSFRVDRVHEQYF
14	TRBJ2-2	NA	NA	TRBV18	TGTGCCAGCTCACCGATTTCTAGCCCCGGGGAGCTGTTTTTT	CASSPISSPGELFF
14	TRBJ2-3	NA	NA	TRBV2	TGTGCCAGCAGTGGCAGAGGAAGCACAGATACGCAGTATTTT	CASSGRGSTDTQYF
15	TRBJ2-2	NA	NA	TRBV30	TGTGCCTGGATTTTCTCGGGTCGTAACACCGGGGAGCTGTTTTTT	CAWIFSGRNTGELFF
14	TRBJ1-2	NA	few	TRBV30	TGTGCCTGGACCCCCGGACGGATTGTGAATGGCTACACCTTC	CAWTPGRIVNGYTF
14	TRBJ2-2	TRBD2	few	TRBV12-3/TRBV12-4	TGTGCCAGCAGTTCCCGCGGGGGGGCCGGGGAGCTGTTTTTT	CASSSRGGAGELFF